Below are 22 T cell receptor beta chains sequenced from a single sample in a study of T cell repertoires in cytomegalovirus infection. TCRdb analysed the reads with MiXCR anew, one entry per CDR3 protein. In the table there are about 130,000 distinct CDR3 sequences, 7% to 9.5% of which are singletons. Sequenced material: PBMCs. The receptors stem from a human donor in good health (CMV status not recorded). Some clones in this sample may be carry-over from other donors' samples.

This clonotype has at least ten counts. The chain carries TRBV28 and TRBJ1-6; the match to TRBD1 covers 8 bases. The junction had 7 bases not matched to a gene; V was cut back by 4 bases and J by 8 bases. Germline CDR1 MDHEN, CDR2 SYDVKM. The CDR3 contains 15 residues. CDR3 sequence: CASSSRTGWDSPLHF. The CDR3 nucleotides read TGTGCCAGCAGTTCGCGGACAGGGTGGGATTCACCCCTCCACTTT.

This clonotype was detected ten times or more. CDR3 protein: CASSLVRTGGTEAFF. The CDR3 DNA follows: TGTGCCAGCAGCTTAGTCAGGACAGGGGGCACTGAAGCTTTCTTT. The chain links TRBV11-2 to TRBJ1-1, with 10 bases lining up with TRBD1. The germline V gene has CDR1 SGHAT and CDR2 FQNNGV. The CDR3 contains 15 residues. Trimming took 1 base from V and 4 from J; bases not matched to a gene: 3.

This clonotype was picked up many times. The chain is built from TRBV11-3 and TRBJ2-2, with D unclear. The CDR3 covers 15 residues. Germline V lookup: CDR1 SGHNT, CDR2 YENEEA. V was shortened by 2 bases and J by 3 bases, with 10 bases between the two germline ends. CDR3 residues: CASSLIVGDTGELFF. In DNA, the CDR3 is TGTGCCAGCAGCTTAATTGTTGGGGACACCGGGGAGCTGTTTTTT. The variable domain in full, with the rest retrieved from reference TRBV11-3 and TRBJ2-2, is EAGVVQSPRYKIIEKKQPVAFWCNPISGHNTLYWYLQNLGQGPELLIRYENEEAVDDSQLPKDRFSAERLKGVDSTLKIQPAELGDSAVYLCASSLIVGDTGELFFGEGSRLTVL.

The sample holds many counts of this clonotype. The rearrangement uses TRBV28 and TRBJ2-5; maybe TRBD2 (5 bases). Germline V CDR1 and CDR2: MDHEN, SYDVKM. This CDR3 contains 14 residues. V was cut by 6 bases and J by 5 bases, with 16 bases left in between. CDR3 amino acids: CASSLDLSGETQYF. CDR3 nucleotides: TGTGCCAGCAGCTTGGACCTCTCGGGGGAGACCCAGTACTTC. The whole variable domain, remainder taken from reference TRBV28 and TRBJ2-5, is DVKVTQSSRYLVKRTGEKVFLECVQDMDHENMFWYRQDPGLGLRLIYFSYDVKMKEKGDIPEGYSVSREKKERFSLILESASTNQTSMYLCASSLDLSGETQYFGPGTRLLVL.

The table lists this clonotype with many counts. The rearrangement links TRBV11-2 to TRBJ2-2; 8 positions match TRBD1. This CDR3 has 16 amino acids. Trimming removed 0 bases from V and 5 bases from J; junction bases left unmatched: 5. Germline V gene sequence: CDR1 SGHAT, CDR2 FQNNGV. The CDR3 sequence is CASSLDRTGRTGELFF. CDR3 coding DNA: TGTGCCAGCAGCTTAGATAGGACAGGGAGGACCGGGGAGCTGTTTTTT.

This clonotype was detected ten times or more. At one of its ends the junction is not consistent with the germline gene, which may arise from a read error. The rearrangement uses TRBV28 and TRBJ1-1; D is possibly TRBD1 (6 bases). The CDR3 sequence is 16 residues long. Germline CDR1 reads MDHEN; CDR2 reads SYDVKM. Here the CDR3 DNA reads TGTGCCAGCAGTCTATGGGACACGGCACGGCGAAACGTGGCTTTCTTT. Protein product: CASSLWDTARRNVAFF. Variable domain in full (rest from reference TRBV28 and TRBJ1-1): DVKVTQSSRYLVKRTGEKVFLECVQDMDHENMFWYRQDPGLGLRLIYFSYDVKMKEKGDIPEGYSVSREKKERFSLILESASTNQTSMYLCASSLWDTARRNVAFFGQGTRLTVV.

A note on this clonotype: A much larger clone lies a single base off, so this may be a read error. CDR3 bases: TGTGCCAGTAGTATGGAGGGGTTAGAGACCCAGTACTTC. Translation: CASSMEGLETQYF. The chain is built from TRBV19 and TRBJ2-5; possible D gene TRBD2, 6 bases. V was shortened by 3 bases and J by 4 bases, with 9 bases between the two germline ends. This CDR3 is built from 13 residues. CDR1 and CDR2 (germline): LNHDA, SQIVND (reference sequence).

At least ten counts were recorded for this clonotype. This CDR3 reads CASSYNSEETQYF. For the CDR3, the DNA is TGTGCCAGCAGTTACAACTCTGAAGAGACCCAGTACTTC. J is TRBJ2-5 and V is TRBV6-5; D remains unclear. Germline assignment: CDR1 MNHEY and CDR2 SVGAGI. The CDR3 spans 13 residues. The V end was cut by 2 bases, the J end by 3 bases, with 7 bases between.

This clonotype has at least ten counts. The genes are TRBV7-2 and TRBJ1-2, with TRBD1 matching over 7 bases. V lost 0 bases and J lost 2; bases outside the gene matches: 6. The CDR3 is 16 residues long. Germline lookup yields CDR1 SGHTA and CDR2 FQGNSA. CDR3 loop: CASSLASGGKNYGYTF. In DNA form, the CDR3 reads TGTGCCAGCAGCTTAGCGTCAGGGGGGAAGAACTATGGCTACACCTTC.

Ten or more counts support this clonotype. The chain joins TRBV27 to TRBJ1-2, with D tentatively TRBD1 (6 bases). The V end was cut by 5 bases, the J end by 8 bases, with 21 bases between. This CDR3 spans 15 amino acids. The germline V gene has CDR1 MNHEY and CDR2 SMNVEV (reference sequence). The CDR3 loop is CASSPLQRGERGYTF. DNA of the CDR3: TGTGCCAGCAGTCCCCTCCAGAGGGGGGAAAGGGGCTACACCTTC.

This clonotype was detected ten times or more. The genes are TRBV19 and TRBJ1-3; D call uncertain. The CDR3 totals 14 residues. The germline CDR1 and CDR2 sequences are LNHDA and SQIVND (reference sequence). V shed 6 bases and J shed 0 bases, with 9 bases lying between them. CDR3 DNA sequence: TGTGCCAGTAGATCCAGGAGCTCTGGAAACACCATATATTTT. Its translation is CASRSRSSGNTIYF.

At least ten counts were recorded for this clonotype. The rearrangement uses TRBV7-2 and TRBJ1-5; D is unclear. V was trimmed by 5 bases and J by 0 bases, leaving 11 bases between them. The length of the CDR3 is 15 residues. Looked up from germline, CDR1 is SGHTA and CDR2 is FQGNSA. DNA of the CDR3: TGTGCCAGCAGCCGGAGGCAGGATAGCAATCAGCCCCAGCATTTT. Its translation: CASSRRQDSNQPQHF.

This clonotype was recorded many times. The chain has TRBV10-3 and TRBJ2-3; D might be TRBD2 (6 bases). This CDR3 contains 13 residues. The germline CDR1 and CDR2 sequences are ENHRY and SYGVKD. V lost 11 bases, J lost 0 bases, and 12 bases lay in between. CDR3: CAVQRASTDTQYF. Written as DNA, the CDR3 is TGTGCCGTTCAGCGGGCAAGCACAGATACGCAGTATTTT.

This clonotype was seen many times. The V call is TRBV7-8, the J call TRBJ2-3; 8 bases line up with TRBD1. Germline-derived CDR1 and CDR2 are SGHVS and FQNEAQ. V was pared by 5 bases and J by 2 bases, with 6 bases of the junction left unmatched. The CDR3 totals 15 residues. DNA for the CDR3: TGTGCCAGCAGCCTACAGGGGGAGACCACAGATACGCAGTATTTT. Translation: CASSLQGETTDTQYF.

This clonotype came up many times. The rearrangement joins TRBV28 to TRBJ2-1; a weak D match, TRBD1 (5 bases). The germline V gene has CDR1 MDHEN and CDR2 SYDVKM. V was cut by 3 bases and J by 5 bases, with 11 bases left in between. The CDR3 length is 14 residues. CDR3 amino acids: CASSLGQWDNEQFF. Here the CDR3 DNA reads TGTGCCAGCAGTTTGGGGCAGTGGGACAATGAGCAGTTCTTC.

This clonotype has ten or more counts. CDR3 region: CASSLAPGVNNYGYTF. The CDR3 nucleotides read TGTGCCAGCAGCTTAGCCCCAGGGGTGAACAACTATGGCTACACCTTC. This chain joins TRBV7-6 and TRBJ1-2; weak D call: TRBD1 (6 bases). Trimming removed 0 bases at V and 2 bases at J, with 13 bases between. The CDR3 has 16 amino acids. Germline V CDR1 and CDR2: SGHVS, FNYEAQ. The full variable domain, with the rest looked up from reference TRBV7-6 and TRBJ1-2, is GAGVSQSPRYKVTKRGQDVALRCDPISGHVSLYWYRQALGQGPEFLTYFNYEAQQDKSGLPNDRFSAERPEGSISTLTIQRTEQRDSAMYRCASSLAPGVNNYGYTFGSGTRLTVV.

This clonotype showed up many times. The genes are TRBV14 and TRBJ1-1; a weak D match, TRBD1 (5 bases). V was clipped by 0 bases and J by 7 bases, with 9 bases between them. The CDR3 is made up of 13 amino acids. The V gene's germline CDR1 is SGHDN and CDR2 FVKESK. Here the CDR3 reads CASSQDRGREAFF. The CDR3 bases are TGTGCCAGCAGCCAAGATCGGGGACGTGAAGCTTTCTTT.

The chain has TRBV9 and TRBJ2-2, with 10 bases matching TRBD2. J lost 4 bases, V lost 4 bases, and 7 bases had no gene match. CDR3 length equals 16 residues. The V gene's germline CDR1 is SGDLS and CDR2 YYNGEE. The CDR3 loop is CASSFGLAVFTGELFF. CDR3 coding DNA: TGTGCCAGCAGCTTTGGACTAGCGGTTTTCACCGGGGAGCTGTTTTTT.

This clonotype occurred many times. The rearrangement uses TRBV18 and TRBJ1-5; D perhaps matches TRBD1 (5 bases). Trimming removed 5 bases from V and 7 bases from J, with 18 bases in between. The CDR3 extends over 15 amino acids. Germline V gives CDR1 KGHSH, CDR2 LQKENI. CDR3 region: CASSSLVGEGQPQHF. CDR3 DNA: TGTGCCAGCTCATCCCTTGTGGGGGAGGGACAGCCCCAGCATTTT.

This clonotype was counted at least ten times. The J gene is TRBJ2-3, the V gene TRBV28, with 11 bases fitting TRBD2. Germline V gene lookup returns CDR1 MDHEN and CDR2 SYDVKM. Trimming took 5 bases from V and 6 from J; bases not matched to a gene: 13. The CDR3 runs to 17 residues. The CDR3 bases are TGTGCCAGCAGTCCCCAACTAGCGGGGGTTGGTACGGATACGCAGTATTTT. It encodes CASSPQLAGVGTDTQYF.

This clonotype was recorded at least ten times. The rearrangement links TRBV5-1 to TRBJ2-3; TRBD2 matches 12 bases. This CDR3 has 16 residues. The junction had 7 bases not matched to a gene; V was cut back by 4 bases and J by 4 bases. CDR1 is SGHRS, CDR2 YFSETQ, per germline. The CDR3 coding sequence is TGCGCCAGCAGCACCGGACTAGCGGGGACCTCAGATACGCAGTATTTT. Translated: CASSTGLAGTSDTQYF.

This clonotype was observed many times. The CDR3 loop is CASSEGQGSTDTQYF. CDR3 in DNA: TGTGCCAGCAGCGAGGGACAGGGAAGCACAGATACGCAGTATTTT. V is TRBV12-3 or TRBV12-4 and J is TRBJ2-3; 9 bases fit TRBD1. V trimming: 6 bases; J trimming: 0 bases; junction bases outside the gene matches: 4. The CDR3 is 15 residues long.